One sample yielded the 25 T cell receptor beta chains listed below, sequenced in a study of T cells after yellow fever vaccination. TCRdb recomputed calls from the 5' RACE reads with MiXCR, one row per CDR3 protein. The table records roughly 320,000 distinct CDR3 sequences, roughly 10% of them present only once. The source was CD4+ T cells sorted from PBMCs, collected 45 days after the yellow fever booster vaccination. The receptors were gathered from a man aged 18 to 35 who received the YFV17D yellow fever vaccine.

CDR3 bases: TGCAGTGCTAGGAGTGGGGGAAAAGAGACCCAGTACTTC. This encodes CSARSGGKETQYF. This rearrangement joins TRBV20-1 to TRBJ2-5; perhaps D is TRBD1 or TRBD2 (5 bases each). V shed 3 bases and J shed 3 bases, with 11 bases lying between them. Germline V CDR1 and CDR2: DFQATT, SNEGSKA (reference sequence). This CDR3 region has 13 residues.

The genes are TRBV12-3 or TRBV12-4 and TRBJ1-1, with D unresolved. There are 12 residues in the CDR3. V shed 7 bases and J shed 3 bases, with 9 bases lying between them. The CDR3 spells CASNLGDTEAFF. The CDR3 region has the DNA TGTGCCAGCAACCTTGGAGACACTGAAGCTTTCTTT.

Points on this clonotype: Mismatch with germline at one junction end may stem from a read error. The rearrangement joins TRBV6-2 or TRBV6-3 to TRBJ2-1; no reliable D call. Germline V gene sequence: CDR1 MNHEY, CDR2 SVGEGT. This CDR3 comprises 12 residues. CDR3 sequence (DNA): TGTGCCTGCAGGAGCTCCTACAATGAGCAGTTCTTC. Its protein is CACRSSYNEQFF.

This sequence joins TRBV5-1 and TRBJ1-1; D remains unclear. Germline V gene data show CDR1 as SGHRS and CDR2 as YFSETQ. The CDR3 spans 14 residues. Trimming took 0 bases from V and 1 from J, leaving 7 bases between them. Here the CDR3 reads CASSLVGWNTEAFF. Here the CDR3 DNA reads TGCGCCAGCAGCTTGGTAGGGTGGAACACTGAAGCTTTCTTT.

This clonotype occurred a few times. J is TRBJ2-7 and V is TRBV5-1; TRBD2 might be the D (6 bases). Germline V gene lookup returns CDR1 SGHRS and CDR2 YFSETQ. V lost 1 base to trimming and J lost 6 bases, with 14 bases between them. There are 14 residues in the CDR3. This chain's CDR3 is CASSLRQSEGEQYF. CDR3 nucleotide sequence: TGCGCCAGCAGCTTGAGGCAGTCGGAGGGCGAGCAGTACTTC.

V gene TRBV18 combines with J gene TRBJ2-6; 7 nucleotides line up with TRBD1. V shed 6 bases and J 2 bases; nucleotides not matched to a gene: 10. Germline V CDR1 and CDR2: KGHSH, LQKENI. CDR3 length: 17 amino acids. The CDR3 DNA follows: TGTGCCAGCTCCCCAGAAACAGGGGCTGCTGGGGCCAACGTCCTGACTTTC. Amino acids: CASSPETGAAGANVLTF.

This clonotype was counted many times. The chain employs TRBV6-1 and TRBJ1-1; tentative D call: TRBD1 (5 bases). Germline CDR1 MNHNS, CDR2 SASEGT. Trimming took off 2 bases at V and 4 bases at J, with 11 bases between the two ends. The CDR3 spans 14 residues. The CDR3: CASSEMGRLTEAFF. DNA for the CDR3: TGTGCCAGCAGTGAAATGGGGCGGCTCACTGAAGCTTTCTTT.

This chain links TRBV7-6 with TRBJ1-2; TRBD1 is a possible D gene (5 bases). The CDR3 spans 15 residues. The germline gives CDR1 SGHVS, CDR2 FNYEAQ. Trimming pared 2 bases from V and 4 bases from J, leaving 14 bases between. This CDR3 reads CASSLLTAGTYGYTF. The CDR3 nucleotides are TGTGCCAGCAGCTTATTAACGGCAGGGACCTATGGCTACACCTTC.

This clonotype was detected ten times or more. The chain combines TRBV4-1 with TRBJ1-2, with D possibly matching TRBD1 (5 bases). This CDR3 contains 15 residues. The germline V gene encodes CDR1 MGHRA and CDR2 YSYEKL. The V gene lost 4 bases and the J gene lost 4 bases, with 16 bases spanning the gap. CDR3 DNA sequence: TGCGCCAGCAGCCTAGATGCCAGGGCGAGCTATGGCTACACCTTC. Amino acid sequence: CASSLDARASYGYTF.

The chain combines TRBV4-1 with TRBJ2-5; TRBD1 is a possible D gene (5 bases). Germline V gene lookup returns CDR1 MGHRA and CDR2 YSYEKL. The CDR3 covers 15 residues. Trimming removed 1 base from V and 2 bases from J, with 11 bases in between. The CDR3 is CASSQGYRSQETQYF. The CDR3 nucleotides read TGCGCCAGCAGCCAAGGGTACAGGTCTCAAGAGACCCAGTACTTC.

In this sample, this clonotype turned up many times. The chain joins TRBV5-1 to TRBJ2-1; 11 positions agree with TRBD2. The junction had 2 bases not matched to a gene; V was cut back by 3 bases and J by 0 bases. CDR3 length equals 16 residues. The V gene's germline CDR1 is SGHRS and CDR2 YFSETQ. The CDR3 region has the DNA TGCGCCAGCAGCTCGGGACTAGCGGACTCCTACAATGAGCAGTTCTTC. Translated, it gives CASSSGLADSYNEQFF.

This clonotype has at least ten counts. The V and J genes are TRBV4-1 and TRBJ2-3, with TRBD2 matching over 7 bases. CDR1 and CDR2 (germline): MGHRA, YSYEKL. CDR3 length: 15 amino acids. After removal of 3 bases from V and 4 bases from J, the junction contained 7 bases not matched to a gene. The CDR3 sequence is CASSQPTTSPDTQYF. CDR3 nucleotides: TGCGCCAGCAGCCAGCCTACGACTAGCCCAGATACGCAGTATTTT.

This clonotype was seen a few times. The gene calls are TRBV5-1 and TRBJ1-4; D is unresolved. CDR3 length equals 14 residues. CDR1 and CDR2 from the germline V gene are SGHRS and YFSETQ. Trimming took off 4 bases at V and 8 bases at J, with 15 bases between the two ends. CDR3 DNA sequence: TGCGCCAGCAGCCTCCTGGGTGGGAAAGAAAAACTGTTTTTT. Its translation is CASSLLGGKEKLFF.

A few counts support this clonotype. The chain has TRBV12-3 or TRBV12-4 and TRBJ2-1, with a tentative D call TRBD2 (6 bases). Trimming stripped 1 base from V and 7 bases from J, with 14 bases between. The CDR3 spans 15 residues. The DNA of the CDR3 is TGTGCCAGCAGTTTAGGCCGACTAGGTTGGAATGAGCAGTTCTTC. Translating it yields CASSLGRLGWNEQFF.

For the CDR3, the DNA is TGCAGTGCTAGAGGACTAGCGGGGACTAGCACAGATACGCAGTATTTT. Translation: CSARGLAGTSTDTQYF. The chain employs TRBV20-1 and TRBJ2-3; 11 bases line up with TRBD2. The CDR3 sequence is 16 residues long. After removal of 1 base from V and 0 bases from J, the junction contained 3 bases not matched to a gene. Germline V lookup: CDR1 DFQATT, CDR2 SNEGSKA (reference sequence).

This clonotype was counted many times. This chain uses TRBV6-1 with TRBJ1-1; maybe TRBD1 (5 bases). The germline V and J ends were trimmed by 0 bases and 8 bases, with 7 bases remaining between them. This CDR3 comprises 12 residues. The V gene's germline CDR1 is MNHNS and CDR2 SASEGT. The CDR3 nucleotides read TGTGCCAGCAGTGAAGCGGGGCAGGAAGCTTTCTTT. Its protein product is CASSEAGQEAFF.

Only a few counts were recorded for this clonotype. The chain couples TRBV5-1 to TRBJ1-2, with D perhaps TRBD1 (5 bases). CDR1 and CDR2 (germline): SGHRS, YFSETQ. V gave up 4 bases and J gave up 0 bases, with 13 bases separating them. The CDR3 consists of 15 residues. The CDR3, as DNA: TGCGCCAGCAGCCCGGCGGGGGGGTCTAACTATGGCTACACCTTC. Translated: CASSPAGGSNYGYTF.

This chain joins TRBV5-1 and TRBJ2-5; 10 positions agree with TRBD2. Germline CDR1 is SGHRS and CDR2 is YFSETQ. The length of the CDR3 is 15 residues. V shed 4 bases and J 1 base; nucleotides not matched to a gene: 4. The CDR3 DNA follows: TGCGCCAGCAGCCCAAGCGGGGGGGCCCAAGAGACCCAGTACTTC. This sequence encodes CASSPSGGAQETQYF.

This clonotype was observed many times. The chain employs TRBV7-2 and TRBJ1-4, with 8 bases that match TRBD1. V lost 5 bases and J lost 7; bases outside the gene matches: 15. Germline values: CDR1 SGHTA, CDR2 FQGNSA. This CDR3 spans 17 amino acids. This chain's CDR3 is CASSPPGWAGGGEKLFF. The CDR3 DNA reads TGTGCCAGCAGCCCGCCGGGTTGGGCAGGGGGCGGTGAAAAACTGTTTTTT.

The chain has TRBV7-2 and TRBJ1-2; D perhaps matches TRBD1 (6 bases). Germline V gene data show CDR1 as SGHTA and CDR2 as FQGNSA. CDR3 size: 15 residues. Trimming stripped 4 bases from V and 4 bases from J, with 16 bases between. CDR3 region: CASSSFRDTTYGYTF. The CDR3 DNA follows: TGTGCCAGCAGCTCCTTCCGGGACACCACCTATGGCTACACCTTC.

In its sample, this clonotype was seen a few times. The chain links TRBV20-1 to TRBJ1-5; perhaps TRBD1 as D (6 bases). The germline gives CDR1 DFQATT, CDR2 SNEGSKA (reference sequence). The length of the CDR3 is 13 residues. The germline V and J ends were trimmed by 5 bases and 7 bases, with 15 bases remaining between them. DNA for the CDR3: TGCAGTGCTCTCCAGGGGCCGGGGCAGCCCCAGCATTTT. Encoded protein: CSALQGPGQPQHF.

This clonotype was picked up a small number of times. The rearrangement uses TRBV6-2 or TRBV6-3 and TRBJ2-5; 8 bases line up with TRBD2. The CDR3 has 12 residues. Germline-derived CDR1 and CDR2 are MNHEY and SVGEGT. V trimming: 0 bases; J trimming: 12 bases; junction bases outside the gene matches: 3. The CDR3: CASSYSSRGEYF. The CDR3 bases are TGTGCCAGCAGTTACTCGTCGCGGGGGGAGTACTTC.

The chain is built from TRBV6-6 and TRBJ1-3; D is undetermined. Trimming left V 4 bases short and J 0 bases short, with 10 bases between. The CDR3 totals 15 residues. Germline assignment: CDR1 MNHNY and CDR2 SVGAGI (reference sequence). This CDR3 reads CASSFTGSSGNTIYF. The CDR3 DNA sequence: TGTGCCAGCAGTTTTACGGGGAGCTCTGGAAACACCATATATTTT.

The chain uses TRBV12-3 or TRBV12-4 and TRBJ2-1, with 11 nucleotides matching TRBD2. Trimming removed 7 bases from V and 4 bases from J; junction bases left unmatched: 6. This CDR3 spans 15 amino acids. For the CDR3, the DNA is TGTGCCAGCATCCTAGCGGGGGGCGTTTACAATGAGCAGTTCTTC. Translated: CASILAGGVYNEQFF.

The chain carries TRBV12-3 or TRBV12-4 and TRBJ1-3; no firm D call. V gave up 6 bases and J gave up 1 base, with 10 bases separating them. The CDR3 has 14 residues. The DNA of the CDR3 is TGTGCCAGCAGGACCTGGGGATCTGGAAACACCATATATTTT. Protein: CASRTWGSGNTIYF.